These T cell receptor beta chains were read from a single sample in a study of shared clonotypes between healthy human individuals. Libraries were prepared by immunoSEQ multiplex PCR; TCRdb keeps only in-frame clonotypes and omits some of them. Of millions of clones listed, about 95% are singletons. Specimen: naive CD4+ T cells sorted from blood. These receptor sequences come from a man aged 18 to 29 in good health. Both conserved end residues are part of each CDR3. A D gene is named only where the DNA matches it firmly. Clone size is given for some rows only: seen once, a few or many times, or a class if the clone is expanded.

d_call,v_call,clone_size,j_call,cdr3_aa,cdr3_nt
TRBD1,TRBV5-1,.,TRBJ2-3,CASSRDSPTDTQYF,TGCGCCAGCAGTCGGGACAGTCCCACAGATACGCAGTATTTT
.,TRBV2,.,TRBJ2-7,CASATWGTAYEQYF,TGTGCCAGCGCCACCTGGGGGACCGCCTACGAGCAGTACTTC
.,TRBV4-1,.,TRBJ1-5,CASSQEGGLVQPQHF,TGCGCCAGCAGCCAAGAGGGGGGGCTGGTCCAGCCCCAGCATTTT
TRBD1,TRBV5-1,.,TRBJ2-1,CASWGQAANEQFF,TGCGCCAGCTGGGGACAGGCAGCAAATGAGCAGTTCTTC
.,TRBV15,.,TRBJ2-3,CATRKDTDTQYF,TGTGCCACCCGGAAAGACACAGATACGCAGTATTTT
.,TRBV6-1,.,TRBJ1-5,CASSEGGYTGQPQHF,TGTGCCAGCAGTGAGGGAGGGTATACAGGGCAGCCCCAGCATTTT
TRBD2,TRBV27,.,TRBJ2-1,CASSLGGLGWNEQFF,TGTGCCAGCAGTTTGGGGGGACTAGGGTGGAATGAGCAGTTCTTC
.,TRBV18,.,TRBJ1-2,CASSPLSDRGYTF,TGTGCCAGCTCACCCTTATCGGACCGGGGCTACACCTTC
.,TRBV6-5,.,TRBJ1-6,CASSYETLNSPLHF,TGTGCCAGCAGTTACGAGACCCTTAATTCACCCCTCCACTTT
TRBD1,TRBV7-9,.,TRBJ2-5,CASSPTDRGWKETQYF,TGTGCCAGCAGCCCCACGGACAGGGGGTGGAAAGAGACCCAGTACTTC
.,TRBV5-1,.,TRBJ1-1,CASSTGNGMNTEAFF,TGCGCCAGCAGCACGGGGAACGGCATGAACACTGAAGCTTTCTTT
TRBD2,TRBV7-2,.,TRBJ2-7,CASSSIRTSGGYEQYF,TGTGCCAGCAGCTCGATAAGGACTAGCGGAGGTTACGAGCAGTACTTC
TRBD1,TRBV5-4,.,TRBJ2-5,CASSLKTGIETQYF,TGTGCCAGCAGCCTTAAGACAGGGATAGAGACCCAGTACTTC
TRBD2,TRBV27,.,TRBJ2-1,CASSFRLAGFNEQFF,TGTGCCAGCAGTTTTAGACTAGCAGGGTTCAATGAGCAGTTCTTC
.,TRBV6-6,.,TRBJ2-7,CASTKSGSSIYYEQYF,TGTGCCAGCACAAAATCGGGCAGTAGTATCTACTACGAGCAGTACTTC
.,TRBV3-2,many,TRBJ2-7,CASSSQYF,TGTGCCAGCAGCTCACAGTACTTC
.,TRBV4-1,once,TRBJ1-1,CASSHSGFRTEAFF,TGCGCCAGCAGCCACTCAGGGTTTAGAACTGAAGCTTTCTTT
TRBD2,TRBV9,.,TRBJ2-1,CASSVLGLADYNEQFF,TGTGCCAGCAGCGTCCTGGGACTAGCGGACTACAATGAGCAGTTCTTC
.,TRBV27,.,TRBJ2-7,CASSSLGLTASSYEQYF,TGTGCCAGCAGTTCTCTGGGATTGACAGCGTCCTCCTACGAGCAGTACTTC
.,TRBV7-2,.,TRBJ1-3,CASSQRPGLGNTIYF,TGTGCCAGCAGCCAACGTCCGGGGCTTGGAAACACCATATATTTT
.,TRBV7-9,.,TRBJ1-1,CASSSTTSSAEAFF,TGTGCCAGCAGCTCGACCACGAGTTCGGCTGAAGCTTTCTTT
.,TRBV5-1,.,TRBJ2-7,CASSLVAGAYYEQYF,TGCGCCAGCAGCTTGGTTGCGGGGGCCTACTACGAGCAGTACTTC
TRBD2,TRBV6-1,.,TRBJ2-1,CASSLGLAGNEQFF,TGTGCCAGCAGTTTAGGACTAGCGGGGAATGAGCAGTTCTTC
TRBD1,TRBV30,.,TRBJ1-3,CAWSRGQGDGNTIYF,TGTGCCTGGAGTCGGGGACAGGGGGATGGAAACACCATATATTTT
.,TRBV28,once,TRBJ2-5,CASSFQGAGSETQYF,TGTGCCAGCAGTTTCCAGGGCGCTGGGTCAGAGACCCAGTACTTC
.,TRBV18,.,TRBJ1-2,CASSPPGGAYGYTF,TGTGCCAGCTCACCACCCGGGGGAGCCTATGGCTACACCTTC
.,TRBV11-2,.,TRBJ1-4,CASSEGLTNEKLFF,TGTGCCAGCAGCGAGGGGCTGACTAATGAAAAACTGTTTTTT
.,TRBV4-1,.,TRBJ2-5,CASSQDSGTKGGTQYF,TGCGCCAGCAGCCAAGATTCCGGGACCAAGGGTGGGACCCAGTACTTC
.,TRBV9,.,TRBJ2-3,CASSLAVTDTQYF,TGTGCCAGCAGCCTGGCAGTCACAGATACGCAGTATTTT
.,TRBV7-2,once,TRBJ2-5,CASSSTSKETQYF,TGTGCCAGCAGCTCCACTAGTAAAGAGACCCAGTACTTC
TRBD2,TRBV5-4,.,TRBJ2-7,CASSLFRGAGGPYEQYF,TGTGCCAGCAGCTTATTCAGAGGAGCGGGGGGCCCCTACGAGCAGTACTTC
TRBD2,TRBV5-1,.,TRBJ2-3,CASRASGKTDTQYF,TGCGCCAGCAGAGCTAGCGGGAAAACAGATACGCAGTATTTT
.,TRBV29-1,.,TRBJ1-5,CSVEMGGGQPQHF,TGCAGCGTTGAAATGGGGGGAGGACAGCCCCAGCATTTT
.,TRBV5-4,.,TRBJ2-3,CASSFGPLKDTQYF,TGTGCCAGCAGCTTTGGCCCTCTCAAAGATACGCAGTATTTT
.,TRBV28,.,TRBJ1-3,CASSPGGGSGNTIYF,TGTGCCAGCAGTCCCGGAGGGGGGTCTGGAAACACCATATATTTT
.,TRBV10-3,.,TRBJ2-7,CAISDSKVSYEQYF,TGTGCCATCAGTGACTCAAAGGTATCCTACGAGCAGTACTTC
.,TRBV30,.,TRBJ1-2,CAWSPVGGYTF,TGTGCCTGGAGTCCCGTGGGTGGCTACACCTTC
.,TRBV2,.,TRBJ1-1,CASSISGVGTEAFF,TGTGCCAGCAGTATCTCAGGGGTTGGCACTGAAGCTTTCTTT
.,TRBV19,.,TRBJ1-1,CASSIGSMIDTEAFF,TGTGCCAGTAGTATTGGGTCCATGATTGACACTGAAGCTTTCTTT
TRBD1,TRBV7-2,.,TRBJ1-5,CASSSTGGNQPQHF,TGTGCCAGCAGCTCTACAGGGGGCAATCAGCCCCAGCATTTT
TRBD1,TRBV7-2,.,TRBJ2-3,CASSLVLQGPADTQYF,TGTGCCAGCAGCTTAGTTCTACAGGGGCCTGCAGATACGCAGTATTTT
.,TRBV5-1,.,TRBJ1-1,CASSLVLDSQNTEAFF,TGCGCCAGCAGCTTGGTTCTTGACAGCCAGAACACTGAAGCTTTCTTT
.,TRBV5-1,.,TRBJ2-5,CASSLGTVQETQYF,TGCGCCAGCAGCTTGGGAACAGTGCAAGAGACCCAGTACTTC
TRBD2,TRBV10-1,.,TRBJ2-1,CASSSGTSGKIF,TGCGCCAGCTCCTCCGGGACTAGCGGGAAGATCTTC
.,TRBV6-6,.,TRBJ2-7,CASSYFGSDEQYF,TGTGCCAGCAGTTACTTCGGGTCCGACGAGCAGTACTTC
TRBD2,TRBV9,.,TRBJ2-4,CASSPRGGGIQYF,TGTGCCAGCAGCCCCCGGGGGGGCGGCATTCAGTACTTC
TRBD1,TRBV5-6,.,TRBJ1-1,CASSGQGDTEAFF,TGTGCCAGCAGTGGACAGGGCGACACTGAAGCTTTCTTT
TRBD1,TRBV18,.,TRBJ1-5,CASSPRTGRDQPQHF,TGTGCCAGCTCACCACGGACAGGGAGGGATCAGCCCCAGCATTTT
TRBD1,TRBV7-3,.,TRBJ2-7,CASSRDRGGEQYF,TGTGCCAGCAGCCGGGACAGGGGAGGCGAGCAGTACTTC
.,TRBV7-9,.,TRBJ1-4,CASRPGQFTTNEKLFF,TGTGCCAGCAGGCCCGGACAGTTCACAACTAATGAAAAACTGTTTTTT
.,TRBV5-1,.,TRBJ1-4,CASSSQGATNEKLFF,TGCGCCAGCAGCAGTCAGGGTGCAACTAATGAAAAACTGTTTTTT
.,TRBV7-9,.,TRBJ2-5,CASSAWTGGETQYF,TGTGCCAGCAGCGCCTGGACGGGGGGCGAGACCCAGTACTTC
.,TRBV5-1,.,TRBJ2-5,CASSSGSPETQYF,TGCGCCAGCAGCAGTGGGTCGCCTGAGACCCAGTACTTC
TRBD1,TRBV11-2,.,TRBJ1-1,CASSLGRGQGMRLNTEAFF,TGTGCCAGCAGCTTAGGCAGGGGACAGGGGATGAGGTTGAACACTGAAGCTTTCTTT
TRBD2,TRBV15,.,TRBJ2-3,CATSRDRASGGRTDTQYF,TGTGCCACCAGCAGAGATCGGGCTAGCGGGGGTCGCACAGATACGCAGTATTTT
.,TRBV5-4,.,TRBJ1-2,CASSLMSNYGYTF,TGTGCCAGCAGCTTGATGTCTAACTATGGCTACACCTTC